This paragraph reports one T cell receptor (beta chain). This specimen belongs to a study of blood T cell repertoires in COVID-19. Across the study: Acute and convalescent COVID-19 specimens originated in the United States, Italy and Spain. In each case, the material was cDNA or gDNA derived from T cells, B-cell-depleted T cells, or PBMCs.

As handled by the study authors: Amplified reference gene primers provided the basis for estimating nucleated cell counts. The data were produced by immunoSEQ multiplex PCR, yet TCRdb's version contains in-frame clones alone and is incomplete. D and trimming come from the DNA, and the V and J calls and clone size come from that table. Here the sample spans fewer than 300,000 clones, 70% to 90% being singletons. The sequencing sample was made of peripheral blood. This clonotype was sampled from a man aged 45-60 years with active or convalescent COVID-19.

The CDR3 sequence is CASSQTPGTGGEQYF. The CDR3 nucleotides are TGTGCCAGCAGCCAAACACCCGGGACAGGCGGCGAGCAGTACTTC. V is TRBV3-1 (or the pseudogene TRBV3-2) and J is TRBJ2-7; TRBD1 matches at 8 bases. The CDR3 is made up of 15 amino acids. Trimming took 2 bases from V and 6 from J; bases not matched to a gene: 9. Germline CDR1 and CDR2: LGHDT and YNNKEL (reference sequence).